These T cell receptor beta chains were read from a single sample in a study of shared clonotypes between healthy human individuals. Produced via immunoSEQ multiplex PCR; TCRdb's table is partial and in-frame only. The sample lists about 2.2 million clones, 85% to 95% occurring once. The specimen was naive CD8+ T cells from PBMCs. The receptors here all came from a man between 18 and 35 years old in good health. Some clones in this sample may be carry-over from other donors' samples. CDR3s leave out the opening cysteine and the closing phenylalanine or tryptophan. Fields, in order: V gene, J gene, CDR3 protein.

TRBV28	TRBJ1-2	ASSRGQANYGYT
TRBV27	TRBJ2-2	ASTLLWTTPNTGELF
TRBV29-1	TRBJ1-1	SVGGLGTEAF
TRBV28	TRBJ2-3	ASSLEANTQY
TRBV28	TRBJ1-2	ASRWAGQGYGYT
TRBV11-3	TRBJ2-7	ASSLAGGIHEQY
TRBV6-9	TRBJ1-4	ASRSPAGKLF
TRBV28	TRBJ1-5	ASQTGAGATQPQH
TRBV7-9	TRBJ2-2	ASSRALSGRTGTGELF
TRBV9	TRBJ1-1	ASSVESAITRGTEAF
TRBV19	TRBJ2-1	ASSPGSSGYNEQF
TRBV27	TRBJ1-1	ASSSRGYTEAF
TRBV7-9	TRBJ2-1	ASSLALKSVQF
TRBV6-1	TRBJ1-2	ASLWVPYYGYT
TRBV28	TRBJ1-1	ASSFFGEGYPEAF
TRBV12-2	TRBJ1-5	ASRLGTLRRGQPQH
TRBV5-1	TRBJ2-3	ASSTTGGWDTQY
TRBV7-9	TRBJ2-7	ASSSRRDFSYEQY
TRBV7-6	TRBJ2-3	ASSLVPSGRNSTDTQY
TRBV5-6	TRBJ2-1	ASSLGRNNEQF
TRBV28	TRBJ2-5	ASSSLFLLAGQETQY
TRBV5-1	TRBJ2-2	ASSLRQMNTGELF
TRBV12-5	TRBJ2-2	ASGLFPPQGTTGELF
TRBV27	TRBJ2-1	ASSFISGLGINEQF
TRBV27	TRBJ2-1	ATRLAGVNEQF
TRBV7-8	TRBJ1-5	ASSIYQGSSNQPQH
TRBV5-8	TRBJ1-5	ASSLDGTGTHQPQH
TRBV9	TRBJ1-1	ASSPLVGIHTEAF
TRBV27	TRBJ1-1	ASSPLWSATEAF
TRBV10-3	TRBJ2-4	AISESLAGGDIQY
TRBV7-9	TRBJ2-7	ASSQSLEQY
TRBV28	TRBJ2-1	ASSPLAEQF
TRBV7-9	TRBJ2-7	ASSPTGGYEQY
TRBV25-1	TRBJ1-4	ASSESLRDRAEKLF
TRBV6-5	TRBJ1-2	ASSSGYGYT
TRBV7-8	TRBJ2-1	ASSLGGSNEQF
TRBV13	TRBJ2-5	ASSGGTSERETQY
TRBV2	TRBJ1-3	ASMGGRRNTIY
TRBV28	TRBJ1-5	ASSLYRQPSRGPQH
TRBV9	TRBJ2-7	ASSVASAGKVNEQY
TRBV6-1	TRBJ1-5	ASSIRQEGQPQH
TRBV7-9	TRBJ2-2	ATHRTGTSNTGELF
TRBV7-9	TRBJ1-2	ASSFLLSGTVYGYT
TRBV10-1	TRBJ1-1	ASSGRLTEAF
TRBV6-1	TRBJ2-7	ASSEWGRAESYEQY
TRBV7-9	TRBJ2-7	ASSSSGKAYEQY
TRBV5-5	TRBJ2-7	ASGSSGSYEQY
TRBV27	TRBJ2-7	ASRGDSSEQY
TRBV21-1	TRBJ1-2	ASSKGGHHGRDGYT
TRBV4-1	TRBJ1-1	ASRAGQQNTEAF
TRBV9	TRBJ2-7	ASSPTGYEQY
TRBV9	TRBJ2-5	ASSNRDSEETQY
TRBV11-2	TRBJ2-7	ASSLAGTTYEQY
TRBV2	TRBJ1-6	ASSEAPYNSPLH
TRBV7-9	TRBJ2-7	ASTTGLALSYEQY
TRBV7-9	TRBJ1-2	ASRPHLTTGGYT
TRBV11-2	TRBJ2-7	ASSFGLGLGEQY
TRBV7-8	TRBJ2-1	ASSLVLAGGIWDNEQF
TRBV27	TRBJ2-3	ASSFAPLLVPDTQY